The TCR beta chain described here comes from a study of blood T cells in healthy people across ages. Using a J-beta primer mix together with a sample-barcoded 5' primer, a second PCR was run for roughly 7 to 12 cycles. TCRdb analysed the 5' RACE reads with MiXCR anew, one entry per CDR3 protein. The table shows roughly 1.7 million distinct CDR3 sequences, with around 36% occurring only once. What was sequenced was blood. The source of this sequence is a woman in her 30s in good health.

The CDR3 sequence is CASSQDPGLYYEQYF. The CDR3 DNA is TGTGCCAGCAGCCAAGATCCAGGGTTATATTACGAGCAGTACTTC. The rearrangement joins TRBV3-1 to TRBJ2-7, with D possibly matching TRBD1 (5 bases). Germline CDR1 is LGHDT and CDR2 is YNNKEL (reference sequence). V was cut by 0 bases and J by 4 bases, with 13 bases left in between. The CDR3 runs to 15 residues.